The clone carrying this T cell receptor beta chain was detected a few times. No antigen is known for it. The data are from a study of type 1 and type 2 diabetes patients. Findings and limits, study-wide: Type 2 diabetes repertoires were more diverse than type 1 diabetes repertoires.

PCR was run on genomic DNA. A primer set of 30 forward and 13 reverse primers amplified the CDR3. TCRdb re-derived calls from the multiplex PCR reads in MiXCR, one entry per CDR3 protein. The sample lists under 300,000 distinct CDR3 sequences; more than 45% were seen once. The CDR3 runs to 16 residues. The germline V gene encodes CDR1 SGHRS and CDR2 YFSETQ. Trimming cost V 3 bases and J 6 bases; bases outside gene matches: 2. The receptor comes from a man between 18 and 29 years old with type 2 diabetes. This chain joins TRBV5-1 and TRBJ2-2, with 16 nucleotides matching TRBD2. The specimen sequenced was peripheral blood mononuclear cells (PBMCs). In DNA, the CDR3 is TGCGCCAGCAGCTCGGGACTAGCGGGAGGGGCCGGGGAGCTGTTTTTT. It codes for CASSSGLAGGAGELFF.